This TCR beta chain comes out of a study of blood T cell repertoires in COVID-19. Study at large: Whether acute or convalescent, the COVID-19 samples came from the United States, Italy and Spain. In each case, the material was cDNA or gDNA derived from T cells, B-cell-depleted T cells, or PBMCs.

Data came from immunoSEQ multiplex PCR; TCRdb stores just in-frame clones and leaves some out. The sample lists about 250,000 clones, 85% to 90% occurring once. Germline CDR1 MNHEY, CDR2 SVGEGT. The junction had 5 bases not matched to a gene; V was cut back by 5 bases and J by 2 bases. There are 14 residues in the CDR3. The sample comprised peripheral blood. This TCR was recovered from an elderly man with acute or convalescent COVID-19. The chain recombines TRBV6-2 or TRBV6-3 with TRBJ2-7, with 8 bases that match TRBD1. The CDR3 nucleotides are TGTGCCAGCAGTGACGGACAGGGTGCCTACGAGCAGTACTTC. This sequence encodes CASSDGQGAYEQYF.